The 21 T cell receptor beta chains given below trace back to one sample, sequenced in a study of blood T cell repertoires in COVID-19. The protocol was immunoSEQ multiplex PCR, while the TCRdb copy is restricted to in-frame clones and leaves out a portion. The table includes about 82,000 clones, roughly 80% detected once. What was sequenced was peripheral blood. The origin of the receptors is a woman aged 40-49 years with active or convalescent COVID-19.

CDR3 amino acids: CASSYIFGSIAFF. The CDR3 nucleotides read TGTGCCAGCAGTTACATATTCGGGAGTATAGCTTTCTTT. The chain employs TRBV6-2 or TRBV6-3 and TRBJ1-1, with D unresolved. Trimming stripped 2 bases from V and 10 bases from J, with 14 bases between. The CDR3 loop spans 13 amino acids. The germline gives CDR1 MNHEY, CDR2 SVGEGT.

Note on this clone: Other DNA sequences of this sample code for an identical CDR3. Here the CDR3 reads CASSLMGGETQYF. In nucleotides, the CDR3 is TGCGCCAGCAGCTTGATGGGAGGAGAGACCCAGTACTTC. V gene TRBV5-1 combines with J gene TRBJ2-5, with D perhaps matching TRBD2 (6 bases). With 1 base removed from V and 4 bases from J, the gap between germline ends came to 8 bases. Germline V lookup: CDR1 SGHRS, CDR2 YFSETQ. CDR3 length: 13 residues.

The V gene is TRBV28, the J gene TRBJ2-1, with TRBD2 matching 13 bases. After removal of 8 bases from V and 0 bases from J, the junction contained 4 bases not matched to a gene. From germline, CDR1 is MDHEN and CDR2 SYDVKM. The CDR3 contains 16 residues. Here the CDR3 reads CASGLAGEGSYNEQFF. CDR3 in DNA: TGTGCCAGCGGACTAGCGGGAGAGGGCTCCTACAATGAGCAGTTCTTC.

The chain couples TRBV29-1 to TRBJ2-1; D unclear. This CDR3 region has 12 residues. The germline V gene encodes CDR1 SQVTM and CDR2 ANQGSEA. The V gene lost 2 bases and the J gene lost 6 bases, with 8 bases spanning the gap. CDR3 protein: CSVELLGNEQFF. The CDR3 DNA reads as TGCAGCGTTGAACTCCTCGGCAATGAGCAGTTCTTC.

The V and J genes are TRBV19 and TRBJ2-1; D is perhaps TRBD2 (7 bases). V was shortened by 4 bases and J by 5 bases, with 12 bases between the two germline ends. The CDR3 loop spans 14 amino acids. Germline CDR1 LNHDA, CDR2 SQIVND (reference sequence). For the CDR3, the DNA is TGTGCCAGTAGTAGGGGGGGCAATCACAATGAGCAGTTCTTC. Residues: CASSRGGNHNEQFF. The whole variable domain, remainder taken from reference TRBV19 and TRBJ2-1, is DGGITQSPKYLFRKEGQNVTLSCEQNLNHDAMYWYRQDPGQGLRLIYYSQIVNDFQKGDIAEGYSVSREKKESFPLTVTSAQKNPTAFYLCASSRGGNHNEQFFGPGTRLTVL.

The chain has TRBV15 and TRBJ1-5, with D hard to call. Between the trimmed V and J ends, which lost 4 bases and 0 bases, there was a span of 7 bases. The CDR3 is 14 residues long. Germline CDR1 and CDR2: LNHNV and YYDKDF (reference sequence). CDR3 amino acids: CATSTRYSNQPQHF. CDR3 DNA sequence: TGTGCCACCAGCACCCGGTATAGCAATCAGCCCCAGCATTTT.

The chain uses TRBV29-1 and TRBJ2-3; TRBD1 matches 9 bases. Germline trimming cut 6 bases from V and 8 bases from J; bases unmatched to any gene: 9. The CDR3 has 13 amino acids. Germline loops: CDR1 SQVTM, CDR2 ANQGSEA. CDR3 bases: TGCAGCGTCGGACAGGGGCAATGGGGTACGCAGTATTTT. Its translation is CSVGQGQWGTQYF.

The genes are TRBV11-1 and TRBJ2-7; TRBD2 matches 8 bases. The CDR3 is made up of 15 amino acids. V lost 6 bases, J lost 5 bases, and 12 bases stayed unmatched. The germline V gene encodes CDR1 SGHAT and CDR2 FQDESV (reference sequence). The DNA for the CDR3 is TGTGCCAGCAGGCCCAGCGGGAGAGGGCTCCACGAGCAGTACTTC. It codes for CASRPSGRGLHEQYF.

The chain has TRBV7-2 and TRBJ1-6; D ambiguous. Germline-derived CDR1 and CDR2 are SGHTA and FQGNSA. V was cut by 1 base and J by 0 bases, with 13 bases left in between. This CDR3 spans 18 amino acids. The CDR3 region is CASSLGAGLSSYNSPLHF. In DNA, the CDR3 is TGTGCCAGCAGCTTAGGTGCGGGATTGAGCTCCTATAATTCACCCCTCCACTTT.

This chain connects TRBV10-3 to TRBJ2-1, with TRBD2 identical over 12 bases. CDR3 length: 17 amino acids. From germline, CDR1 is ENHRY and CDR2 SYGVKD. Trimming removed 0 bases from V and 5 bases from J; junction bases left unmatched: 5. CDR3 sequence (DNA): TGTGCCATCAGTGAGTCAGCAGGGACTAGCGGGCACAATGAGCAGTTCTTC. Encoded protein: CAISESAGTSGHNEQFF.

V gene TRBV2 combines with J gene TRBJ2-3; D perhaps matches TRBD2 (5 bases). Trimming removed 6 bases at V and 6 bases at J, with 10 bases between. The CDR3 is 12 amino acids. Germline CDR1 is SNHLY and CDR2 is FYNNEI. The CDR3 coding sequence is TGTGCCAGCAGCCTAATAGCGGATACGCAGTATTTT. Its protein product is CASSLIADTQYF. Drawing the rest from reference TRBV2 and TRBJ2-3, the complete variable domain is EPEVTQTPSHQVTQMGQEVILRCVPISNHLYFYWYRQILGQKVEFLVSFYNNEISEKSEIFDDQFSVERPDGSNFTLKIRSTKLEDSAMYFCASSLIADTQYFGPGTRLTVL.

The chain links TRBV11-2 to TRBJ2-3; D is unclear. Trimming took off 5 bases at V and 3 bases at J, with 3 bases between the two ends. This CDR3 comprises 11 residues. The germline V gene encodes CDR1 SGHAT and CDR2 FQNNGV. Here the CDR3 DNA reads TGTGCCAGCAGCCTGACAGATACGCAGTATTTT. The encoded protein is CASSLTDTQYF.

This clone has just one count. This chain connects TRBV7-7 to TRBJ2-2, with D hard to call. V was cut by 4 bases and J by 0 bases, with 12 bases left in between. The CDR3 loop spans 16 amino acids. Germline lookup yields CDR1 SSHAT and CDR2 FNYEAQ (reference sequence). The CDR3 nucleotides read TGTGCCAGCAGCTCCCAGGCGCTGGCGAACACCGGGGAGCTGTTTTTT. Its translation: CASSSQALANTGELFF.

V is TRBV15 and J is TRBJ2-5; D perhaps matches TRBD1 (5 bases). Looked up from germline, CDR1 is LNHNV and CDR2 is YYDKDF (reference sequence). CDR3 size: 15 residues. Trimming left V 3 bases short and J 2 bases short, with 13 bases between. This chain's CDR3 is CATSSARTFQETQYF. CDR3 DNA: TGTGCCACCAGCAGTGCCCGGACATTTCAAGAGACCCAGTACTTC.

The CDR3 DNA follows: TGTGCCACCAGCAGAGATGGACAGCTGAACACTGAAGCTTTCTTT. Amino acid sequence: CATSRDGQLNTEAFF. The chain employs TRBV15 and TRBJ1-1, with D perhaps matching TRBD1 (6 bases). The CDR3 runs 15 residues. Trimming left V 0 bases short and J 0 bases short, with 8 bases between. The germline V gene encodes CDR1 LNHNV and CDR2 YYDKDF (reference sequence). Looking up the rest from reference TRBV15 and TRBJ1-1 gives the full variable domain: DAMVIQNPRYQVTQFGKPVTLSCSQTLNHNVMYWYQQKSSQAPKLLFHYYDKDFNNEADTPDNFQSRRPNTSFCFLDIRSPGLGDTAMYLCATSRDGQLNTEAFFGQGTRLTVV.

This chain links TRBV7-2 with TRBJ2-7, with 8 bases lining up with TRBD2. The CDR3 is 15 amino acids. Germline V gene data show CDR1 as SGHTA and CDR2 as FQGNSA. V gave up 5 bases and J gave up 3 bases; unmatched junction bases: 9. The CDR3 sequence: CASSLTTSVNYEQYF. The CDR3 region has the DNA TGTGCCAGCAGCCTCACGACTAGCGTAAACTACGAGCAGTACTTC.

The rearrangement links TRBV6-5 to TRBJ2-5; no definite D call. V gave up 4 bases and J gave up 2 bases, with 14 bases separating them. Germline loops: CDR1 MNHEY, CDR2 SVGAGI. The CDR3 is 15 amino acids. The CDR3 DNA sequence: TGTGCCAGCAGTTCCCCAGTGGGCTTACAAGAGACCCAGTACTTC. This gives the protein CASSSPVGLQETQYF.

The gene calls are TRBV25-1 and TRBJ2-5; tentative D call: TRBD2 (7 bases). The V end lost 2 bases, the J end lost 5 bases, and 18 bases lay between the germline ends. The germline V gene has CDR1 MGHDK and CDR2 SYGVNS. The CDR3 is 16 residues long. The CDR3 sequence is CASSEMRGGAAETQYF. In DNA, the CDR3 is TGTGCCAGCAGTGAAATGAGGGGGGGAGCGGCGGAGACCCAGTACTTC.

As regards this clone: The identical CDR3 is also encoded by other nucleotide sequences in the sample. This sequence joins TRBV3-1 (or the pseudogene TRBV3-2) and TRBJ2-4, with 9 nucleotides matching TRBD2. This CDR3 has 17 amino acids. Germline V gene data show CDR1 as LGHDT and CDR2 as YNNKEL (reference sequence). Trimming at V came to 0 bases and at J to 4 bases, leaving 7 bases not matched to a gene. CDR3 protein: CASSQDRLAGLKNIQYF. CDR3 nucleotides: TGTGCCAGCAGCCAAGATAGGCTAGCGGGACTGAAAAACATTCAGTACTTC.

CDR3 nucleotides: TGTGCCAGCGAGCCTCGGGCCAAAAACATTCAGTACTTC. It yields the protein CASEPRAKNIQYF. The chain has TRBV11-2 and TRBJ2-4; D call uncertain. V was trimmed by 8 bases and J by 1 base, leaving 9 bases between them. In germline, CDR1 is SGHAT, CDR2 FQNNGV. This CDR3 has 13 amino acids.

This clone was seen a few times. This rearrangement joins TRBV28 to TRBJ2-5, with TRBD1 matching over 8 bases. The CDR3 consists of 15 residues. Trimming took 3 bases from V and 5 from J; bases not matched to a gene: 8. CDR1 is MDHEN, CDR2 SYDVKM, per germline. CDR3 DNA sequence: TGTGCCAGCAGTTTGGCGACAGGGGTTTTTGAGACCCAGTACTTC. Encoded protein: CASSLATGVFETQYF. Full variable domain (missing parts from reference TRBV28 and TRBJ2-5): DVKVTQSSRYLVKRTGEKVFLECVQDMDHENMFWYRQDPGLGLRLIYFSYDVKMKEKGDIPEGYSVSREKKERFSLILESASTNQTSMYLCASSLATGVFETQYFGPGTRLLVL.